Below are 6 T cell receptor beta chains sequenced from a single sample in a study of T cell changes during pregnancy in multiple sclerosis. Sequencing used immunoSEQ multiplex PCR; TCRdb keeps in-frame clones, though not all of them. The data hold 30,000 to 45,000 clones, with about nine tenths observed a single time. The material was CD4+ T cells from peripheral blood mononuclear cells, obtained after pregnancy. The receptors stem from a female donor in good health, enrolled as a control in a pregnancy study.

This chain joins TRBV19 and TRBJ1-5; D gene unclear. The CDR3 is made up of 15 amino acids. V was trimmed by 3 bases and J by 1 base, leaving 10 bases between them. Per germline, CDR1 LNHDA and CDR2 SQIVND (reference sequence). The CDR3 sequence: CASSMAGSSNQPQHF. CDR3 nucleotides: TGTGCCAGTAGTATGGCGGGGTCAAGCAATCAGCCCCAGCATTTT.

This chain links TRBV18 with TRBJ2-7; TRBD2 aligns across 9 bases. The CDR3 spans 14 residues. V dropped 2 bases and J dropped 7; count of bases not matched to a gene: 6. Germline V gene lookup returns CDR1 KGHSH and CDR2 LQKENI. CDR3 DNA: TGTGCCAGCTCACCAGGCGGGAGGGCGCGGGAGCAGTACTTC. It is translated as CASSPGGRAREQYF.

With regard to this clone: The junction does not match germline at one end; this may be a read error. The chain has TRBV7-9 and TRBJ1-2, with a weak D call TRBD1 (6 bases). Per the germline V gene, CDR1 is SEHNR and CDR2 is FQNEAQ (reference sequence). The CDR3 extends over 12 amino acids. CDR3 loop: CAGRGANYGYTF. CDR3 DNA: TGTGCCGGCAGGGGAGCTAACTATGGCTACACCTTC.

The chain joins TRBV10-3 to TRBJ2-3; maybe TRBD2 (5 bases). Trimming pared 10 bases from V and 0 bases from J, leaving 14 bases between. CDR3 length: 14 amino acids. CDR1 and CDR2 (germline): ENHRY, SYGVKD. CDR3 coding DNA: TGTGCCACTCACCGGGGTGCTAGCACAGATACGCAGTATTTT. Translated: CATHRGASTDTQYF.

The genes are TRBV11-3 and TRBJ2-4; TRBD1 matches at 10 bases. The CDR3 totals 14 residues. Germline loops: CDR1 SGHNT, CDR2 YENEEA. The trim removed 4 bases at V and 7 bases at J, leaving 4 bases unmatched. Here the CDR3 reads CASSSGTGDNIQYF. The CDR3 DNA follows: TGTGCCAGCAGCTCCGGGACAGGGGACAACATTCAGTACTTC.

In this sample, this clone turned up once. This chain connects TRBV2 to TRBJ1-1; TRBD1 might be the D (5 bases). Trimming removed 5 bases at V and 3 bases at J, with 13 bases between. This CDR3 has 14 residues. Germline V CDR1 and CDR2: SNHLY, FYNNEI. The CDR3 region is CASSPTVADTEAFF. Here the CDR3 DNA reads TGTGCCAGCAGTCCGACAGTGGCGGACACTGAAGCTTTCTTT.